These 16 T cell receptor beta chains share one sample of origin, sequenced in a study of T cells after yellow fever vaccination. One entry per CDR3 protein results from TCRdb running MiXCR on the 5' RACE reads. The sample has a few hundred thousand distinct CDR3 sequences, 4.1% seen once; the top ten hold about 26%. This material consisted of PBMCs, taken 5 days after the yellow fever booster vaccination. The receptor set was obtained from a young man who received the YFV17D yellow fever vaccine.

The J gene is TRBJ2-7, the V gene TRBV10-2, with TRBD1 matching 7 bases. CDR1 and CDR2 (germline): WSHSY, SAAADI. V was pared by 0 bases and J by 3 bases, with 11 bases of the junction left unmatched. The CDR3 totals 17 residues. DNA of the CDR3: TGCGCCAGCAGTGAGTCGAGGTTAAGAGGGGGCGGCTACGAGCAGTACTTC. Its protein is CASSESRLRGGGYEQYF.

This clonotype was recorded at least ten times. This chain joins TRBV3-2 and TRBJ2-5; the table's D call, TRBD1, was not checked against the DNA. TRBV3-2 is assigned pseudogene status. The CDR3 covers 16 residues. CDR3 region: CASSQARDRVKETQYF. The CDR3 DNA reads as TGTGCCAGCAGCCAAGCTAGGGACAGGGTAAAAGAGACCCAGTACTTC.

This clonotype occurred a few times. This rearrangement joins TRBV20-1 to TRBJ1-4, with 9 bases matching TRBD1. The germline gives CDR1 DFQATT, CDR2 SNEGSKA (reference sequence). The CDR3 length is 13 residues. CDR3 bases: TGCGTGGTGGGACAGGGAGCTAATGAAAAACTGTTTTTT. Its translation: CVVGQGANEKLFF.

Only a few counts were recorded for this clonotype. This chain joins TRBV28 and TRBJ1-2; D gene unclear. CDR1 MDHEN and CDR2 SYDVKM come from the germline V gene. V gave up 3 bases and J gave up 4 bases, with 9 bases separating them. There are 13 residues in the CDR3. The DNA of the CDR3 is TGTGCCAGCAGTTTTAGGGAGGGCTATGGCTACACCTTC. It translates to CASSFREGYGYTF.

This clonotype was found many times. V usage is TRBV20-1 and J usage is TRBJ2-1; possibly TRBD2 for D (5 bases). This CDR3 contains 15 residues. Germline lookup yields CDR1 DFQATT and CDR2 SNEGSKA (reference sequence). The V and J ends lost 3 bases and 0 bases respectively, with 12 bases between them. CDR3 nucleotides: TGCAGTGCTAGGCCCAGCGGAAGCTCCTACAATGAGCAGTTCTTC. Translated: CSARPSGSSYNEQFF.

The chain recombines TRBV20-1 with TRBJ1-1; perhaps TRBD1 as D (6 bases). The CDR3 runs to 13 residues. Per germline, CDR1 DFQATT and CDR2 SNEGSKA (reference sequence). The V and J ends lost 4 bases and 3 bases respectively, with 12 bases between them. CDR3 residues: CSAKGGYDTEAFF. The DNA for the CDR3 is TGCAGTGCTAAGGGGGGATACGACACTGAAGCTTTCTTT.

The sample holds a few counts of this clonotype. V and J are TRBV9 and TRBJ1-4; no firm D call. Trimming removed 0 bases from V and 8 bases from J, with 11 bases in between. The germline gives CDR1 SGDLS, CDR2 YYNGEE. The CDR3 loop spans 14 amino acids. CDR3 protein: CASSVGRQGEKLFF. CDR3 in DNA: TGTGCCAGCAGCGTAGGCAGGCAAGGGGAAAAACTGTTTTTT.

In this sample, this clonotype turned up many times. The J gene is TRBJ2-5, the V gene TRBV5-1, with 9 bases lining up with TRBD1. Germline V gene lookup returns CDR1 SGHRS and CDR2 YFSETQ. Germline trimming cut 3 bases from V and 0 bases from J; bases unmatched to any gene: 3. This CDR3 is built from 15 residues. CDR3 region: CASSSGTGNQETQYF. DNA of the CDR3: TGCGCCAGCAGCTCAGGGACAGGGAACCAAGAGACCCAGTACTTC.

This chain joins TRBV7-9 and TRBJ2-4; 8 bases match TRBD1. The CDR3 runs 15 residues. V dropped 4 bases and J dropped 12; count of bases not matched to a gene: 14. Per the germline V gene, CDR1 is SEHNR and CDR2 is FQNEAQ (reference sequence). The CDR3 is CASSSSGQGRTSQYF. The CDR3 DNA reads as TGTGCCAGCAGCTCCAGCGGACAGGGCCGGACCAGTCAGTACTTC.

This clonotype has just a few counts. The chain links TRBV5-1 to TRBJ1-2; tentative D call: TRBD1 (5 bases). The germline gives CDR1 SGHRS, CDR2 YFSETQ. The CDR3 has 14 amino acids. Trimming stripped 1 base from V and 8 bases from J, with 15 bases between. CDR3 DNA: TGCGCCAGCAGCTTGAAAAATCCAGGGCTCGGCTACACCTTC. It translates to CASSLKNPGLGYTF.

This clonotype was seen only a few times. This chain connects TRBV6-6 to TRBJ1-5; TRBD1 matches 7 bases. CDR3 length equals 16 residues. Germline V gene data show CDR1 as MNHNY and CDR2 as SVGAGI (reference sequence). The trim removed 5 bases at V and 7 bases at J, leaving 14 bases unmatched. As DNA, the CDR3 is TGTGCCAGCAGTAACCCCTCGGACAGGCGCCAACAGCCCCAGCATTTT. Translating it yields CASSNPSDRRQQPQHF.

There are many counts of this clonotype. This chain joins TRBV5-1 and TRBJ1-1; tentative D call: TRBD1 (5 bases). In germline, CDR1 is SGHRS, CDR2 YFSETQ. Trimming removed 7 bases from V and 0 bases from J, with 7 bases in between. This CDR3 spans 12 amino acids. The CDR3 is CASGHLNTEAFF. DNA for the CDR3: TGCGCCAGCGGACATCTGAACACTGAAGCTTTCTTT.

The V and J genes are TRBV20-1 and TRBJ2-1; D not resolved. Deletions cut 5 bases from V and 2 bases from J, with 13 bases between. Germline CDR1 DFQATT, CDR2 SNEGSKA (reference sequence). The CDR3 is 14 residues long. The CDR3 DNA reads TGCAGTGCTCTGGCCCTGTCCACCTACAATGAGCAGTTCTTC. It specifies CSALALSTYNEQFF.

This clonotype was observed a few times. The chain joins TRBV3-1 to TRBJ1-1, with D tentatively TRBD1 (5 bases). The V gene's germline CDR1 is LGHDT and CDR2 YNNKEL (reference sequence). The CDR3 totals 16 residues. With 0 bases removed from V and 5 bases from J, the gap between germline ends came to 16 bases. In nucleotides, the CDR3 is TGTGCCAGCAGCCAAGAAGGGACCGCTCCTCGAACTGAAGCTTTCTTT. Its protein is CASSQEGTAPRTEAFF.

This clonotype was seen repeatedly, ten times or more. The chain links TRBV12-3 or TRBV12-4 to TRBJ2-5, with D possibly being TRBD1 or TRBD2 (5 bases each). The length of the CDR3 is 15 residues. V dropped 1 base and J dropped 3 bases, with 12 bases sitting between them. The CDR3 DNA is TGTGCCAGCAGTTTAGAAGGGACGCTGAAAGAGACCCAGTACTTC. This encodes CASSLEGTLKETQYF.

The chain uses TRBV5-5 and TRBJ2-2; D not resolved. With 4 bases removed from V and 5 bases from J, the gap between germline ends came to 18 bases. The germline CDR1 and CDR2 sequences are SGHKS and YYEKEE (reference sequence). This CDR3 has 16 amino acids. CDR3 DNA sequence: TGTGCCAGCAGCCCGCGGCCAGGTGGGAAGACCGGGGAGCTGTTTTTT. Translation gives CASSPRPGGKTGELFF.